This T cell receptor beta chain was identified in a study of blood T cell repertoires in COVID-19. The V gene's germline CDR1 is MNHEY and CDR2 SVGEGT. The CDR3 loop spans 17 amino acids. With 2 bases clipped from V and 0 bases from J, the junction kept 8 bases outside the gene matches. Repertoires were generated with immunoSEQ multiplex PCR, while TCRdb's copy carries only in-frame clones and drops some. The sample includes some 70,000 clones, approximately 73% of them seen just once. During active infection, Seattle patients enrolled and were then monitored through disease. This clone was counted a few times.

This chain connects TRBV6-2 or TRBV6-3 to TRBJ2-7; 9 nucleotides match TRBD2. The sample taken for sequencing was peripheral blood. This clonotype was obtained from a man in his fifties or sixties with COVID-19, enrolled during active disease. CDR3 protein: CASSYGLAGTSSYEQYF. The CDR3 nucleotides are TGTGCCAGCAGTTACGGGCTAGCGGGGACTAGCTCCTACGAGCAGTACTTC.